These 31 T cell receptor beta chains were sequenced from one sample in a study of early T cells in non-severe SARS-CoV-2 infection. TCRdb re-called the 5' RACE reads through MiXCR, storing one row per CDR3 protein. The sample gives tens of thousands of distinct CDR3 sequences, under 5.5% of which show up once; roughly 7.7% is in the top ten. The sample comprised whole blood. The receptors were sampled from an adult who was a healthcare worker with PCR-confirmed SARS-CoV-2 infection or an uninfected control (not recorded which).

This clonotype was seen only a few times. The chain recombines TRBV2 with TRBJ2-7; D is possibly TRBD2 (5 bases). V lost 8 bases and J lost 3, with 14 bases in between. CDR1 SNHLY and CDR2 FYNNEI come from the germline V gene. This CDR3 has 13 amino acids. The CDR3 sequence is CASCPGLSYEQYF. DNA of the CDR3: TGTGCCAGCTGCCCTGGACTGAGCTACGAGCAGTACTTC. The variable domain in full, with the rest retrieved from reference TRBV2 and TRBJ2-7, is EPEVTQTPSHQVTQMGQEVILRCVPISNHLYFYWYRQILGQKVEFLVSFYNNEISEKSEIFDDQFSVERPDGSNFTLKIRSTKLEDSAMYFCASCPGLSYEQYFGPGTRLTVT.

This clonotype was counted many times. The chain joins TRBV5-4 to TRBJ2-1, with 8 bases identical to TRBD1. V lost 4 bases to trimming and J lost 2 bases; unmatched junction nucleotides: 5. The CDR3 is made up of 15 amino acids. Germline V gene lookup returns CDR1 SGHNT and CDR2 YYREEE (reference sequence). The CDR3 sequence is CASSAGQGPYNEQFF. The CDR3 nucleotides are TGTGCCAGCAGCGCCGGACAGGGTCCCTACAATGAGCAGTTCTTC.

The table lists this clonotype with many counts. The CDR3 here is CASSAASGGGRELFF. Here the CDR3 DNA reads TGTGCCAGCAGTGCCGCTAGCGGGGGCGGGAGGGAGCTGTTTTTT. This sequence joins TRBV6-1 and TRBJ2-2; 10 bases fit TRBD2. Germline V gene sequence: CDR1 MNHNS, CDR2 SASEGT. The CDR3 has 15 amino acids. The V gene end was trimmed by 4 bases and the J gene end by 9 bases; junction bases not matched to a gene: 8.

This clonotype was found many times. The rearrangement uses TRBV15 and TRBJ1-3; TRBD1 matches at 8 bases. The CDR3 has 15 amino acids. V lost 3 bases to trimming and J lost 3 bases; unmatched junction nucleotides: 4. Germline lookup yields CDR1 LNHNV and CDR2 YYDKDF (reference sequence). CDR3 sequence reads: CATSRPGGNGNTIYF. CDR3 DNA sequence: TGTGCCACCAGCAGGCCAGGGGGCAATGGAAACACCATATATTTT.

The sample holds many counts of this clonotype. The chain has TRBV10-2 and TRBJ2-7, with D maybe TRBD1 (6 bases). Germline loops: CDR1 WSHSY, CDR2 SAAADI. V gave up 1 base and J gave up 5 bases, with 9 bases separating them. The CDR3 spans 13 residues. CDR3 loop: CASSEYQGNEQYF. The CDR3 DNA reads as TGCGCCAGCAGTGAGTATCAGGGGAACGAGCAGTACTTC.

This clonotype was recorded at least ten times. V is TRBV5-1 and J is TRBJ1-1; D is perhaps TRBD1 (5 bases). CDR3 length equals 12 residues. Germline V gene lookup returns CDR1 SGHRS and CDR2 YFSETQ. V gave up 0 bases and J gave up 7 bases, with 7 bases separating them. This CDR3 is CASSLVGDEAFF. Written as DNA, the CDR3 is TGCGCCAGCAGCTTGGTGGGGGATGAAGCTTTCTTT. Looking up the rest from reference TRBV5-1 and TRBJ1-1 gives the full variable domain: KAGVTQTPRYLIKTRGQQVTLSCSPISGHRSVSWYQQTPGQGLQFLFEYFSETQRNKGNFPGRFSGRQFSNSRSEMNVSTLELGDSALYLCASSLVGDEAFFGQGTRLTVV.

In this sample, this clonotype turned up many times. The J gene is TRBJ2-1, the V gene TRBV6-6; D is unresolved. Germline V gene lookup returns CDR1 MNHNY and CDR2 SVGAGI (reference sequence). The V end lost 7 bases, the J end lost 9 bases, and 10 bases lay between the germline ends. The CDR3 has 11 residues. The CDR3 region is CASKTVAEQFF. In nucleotides, the CDR3 is TGTGCCAGCAAAACAGTCGCTGAGCAGTTCTTC.

This clonotype was recorded many times. This chain links TRBV5-6 with TRBJ1-5, with D hard to call. The V gene's germline CDR1 is SGHDT and CDR2 YYEEEE. The CDR3 has 14 residues. Trimming left V 1 base short and J 11 bases short, with 16 bases between. The CDR3 nucleotides are TGTGCCAGCAGCTTGTCGAGTCGGGGTGTTGCCCAGCATTTT. It yields the protein CASSLSSRGVAQHF.

This clonotype was seen at least ten times. The CDR3 here is CASSERVAGPLAKNIQYF. DNA of the CDR3: TGTGCCAGCAGTGAAAGGGTGGCAGGTCCACTAGCCAAAAACATTCAGTACTTC. The chain employs TRBV2 and TRBJ2-4; no clear D gene. The germline V and J ends were trimmed by 2 bases and 0 bases, with 17 bases remaining between them. The CDR3 spans 18 residues. The germline gives CDR1 SNHLY, CDR2 FYNNEI. Full variable domain (rest looked up from reference TRBV2 and TRBJ2-4): EPEVTQTPSHQVTQMGQEVILRCVPISNHLYFYWYRQILGQKVEFLVSFYNNEISEKSEIFDDQFSVERPDGSNFTLKIRSTKLEDSAMYFCASSERVAGPLAKNIQYFGAGTRLSVL.

This clonotype was picked up a small number of times. V and J are TRBV5-1 and TRBJ1-1, with D hard to call. From germline, CDR1 is SGHRS and CDR2 YFSETQ. V lost 5 bases and J lost 13, with 21 bases in between. This CDR3 contains 13 residues. CDR3 bases: TGCGCCAGCAGTAACCTCCCGGTAGTTGGAGTTTTCTTT. Its protein is CASSNLPVVGVFF.

V usage is TRBV3-1 and J usage is TRBJ1-1; D is uncertain. With 4 bases removed from V and 0 bases from J, the gap between germline ends came to 12 bases. Per germline, CDR1 LGHDT and CDR2 YNNKEL (reference sequence). The CDR3 runs to 15 residues. The DNA for the CDR3 is TGTGCCAGCAGCCGGAGGGAGCTTTTGAACACTGAAGCTTTCTTT. This codes for CASSRRELLNTEAFF. The variable domain in full, completed from reference TRBV3-1 and TRBJ1-1, reads DTAVSQTPKYLVTQMGNDKSIKCEQNLGHDTMYWYKQDSKKFLKIMFSYNNKELIINETVPNRFSPKSPDKAHLNLHINSLELGDSAVYFCASSRRELLNTEAFFGQGTRLTVV.

This clonotype showed up many times. This chain connects TRBV6-5 to TRBJ2-1; possible D gene TRBD1, 8 bases. The CDR3 length is 17 residues. The V gene lost 3 bases and the J gene lost 2 bases, with 17 bases spanning the gap. Germline V gene lookup returns CDR1 MNHEY and CDR2 SVGAGI. The CDR3 DNA reads TGTGCCAGCAGTTATGTGGGAGGGACAGGTACCTACAATGAGCAGTTCTTC. Its translation: CASSYVGGTGTYNEQFF.

This clonotype was detected only a few times. The genes are TRBV3-1 and TRBJ1-2; 8 nucleotides match TRBD1. Germline values: CDR1 LGHDT, CDR2 YNNKEL (reference sequence). V was clipped by 3 bases and J by 8 bases; unmatched bases: 5. This CDR3 has 13 amino acids. CDR3 nucleotide sequence: TGTGCCAGCAGCCAGGGACAGGCTGGCGGCTACACCTTC. It codes for CASSQGQAGGYTF.

There are a few counts of this clonotype. The chain combines TRBV11-2 with TRBJ2-3; 7 nucleotides match TRBD1. Germline V gives CDR1 SGHAT, CDR2 FQNNGV. The ends lost 5 bases at V and 2 bases at J; junction bases unmatched: 7. This CDR3 contains 15 residues. The CDR3 protein is CASSQTGTATDTQYF. DNA for the CDR3: TGTGCCAGCAGCCAAACCGGGACAGCCACAGATACGCAGTATTTT.

Many counts were recorded for this clonotype. This rearrangement joins TRBV5-5 to TRBJ2-7, with D unclear. This CDR3 contains 12 residues. Trimming took off 2 bases at V and 2 bases at J, with 5 bases between the two ends. CDR1 SGHKS and CDR2 YYEKEE come from the germline V gene (reference sequence). CDR3 coding DNA: TGTGCCAGCAGCTTAGGGACCTACGAGCAGTACTTC. Protein: CASSLGTYEQYF.

This clonotype was recorded a few times. The chain is built from TRBV7-9 and TRBJ2-5; 8 bases are shared with TRBD1. Germline V gene data show CDR1 as SEHNR and CDR2 as FQNEAQ (reference sequence). Losses at the gene ends were 1 base for V and 4 bases for J; bases not matched to a gene: 11. CDR3 length equals 17 residues. Written as DNA, the CDR3 is TGTGCCAGCAGCTTAGGGGGGACAGGCTTGGTTTCAGAGACCCAGTACTTC. The encoded protein is CASSLGGTGLVSETQYF. The full variable domain, completed using reference TRBV7-9 and TRBJ2-5, is DTGVSQNPRHKITKRGQNVTFRCDPISEHNRLYWYRQTLGQGPEFLTYFQNEAQLEKSRLLSDRFSAERPKGSFSTLEIQRTEQGDSAMYLCASSLGGTGLVSETQYFGPGTRLLVL.

In its sample, this clonotype was seen many times. This chain connects TRBV12-3 or TRBV12-4 to TRBJ2-7; 10 nucleotides agree with TRBD1. The CDR3 spans 14 residues. V trimming: 6 bases; J trimming: 4 bases; junction bases outside the gene matches: 6. The CDR3 bases are TGTGCCAGCAGCCACAGGACAGGGGGGTACGAGCAGTACTTC. It specifies CASSHRTGGYEQYF.

This clonotype has ten or more counts. The J gene is TRBJ2-7, the V gene TRBV7-2; a weak D match, TRBD2 (6 bases). With 1 base removed from V and 3 bases from J, the gap between germline ends came to 10 bases. The germline V gene encodes CDR1 SGHTA and CDR2 FQGNSA. CDR3 length: 14 amino acids. This chain's CDR3 is CASSLEWTNYEQYF. CDR3 bases: TGTGCCAGCAGCTTAGAGTGGACTAACTACGAGCAGTACTTC.

In this sample, this clonotype turned up a few times. The chain couples TRBV20-1 to TRBJ2-1; 10 bases map to TRBD2. CDR1 and CDR2 (germline): DFQATT, SNEGSKA (reference sequence). The CDR3 length is 15 residues. Losses at the gene ends were 7 bases for V and 4 bases for J; bases not matched to a gene: 10. The CDR3 bases are TGCAGTGGAGGAGTAGCGGGGGGACTATACAATGAGCAGTTCTTC. Amino acid sequence: CSGGVAGGLYNEQFF.

The V and J genes are TRBV29-1 and TRBJ2-5; no clear D. Germline V CDR1 and CDR2: SQVTM, ANQGSEA. This CDR3 is built from 11 residues. Trimming took off 7 bases at V and 7 bases at J, with 13 bases between the two ends. CDR3 sequence reads: CSATKSGTQYF. As DNA, the CDR3 is TGCAGCGCTACCAAGAGTGGGACCCAGTACTTC.

This clonotype appeared many times. This CDR3 reads CASSERTPNTGELFF. CDR3 nucleotides: TGTGCCAGCAGTGAACGGACACCGAACACCGGGGAGCTGTTTTTT. The chain recombines TRBV2 with TRBJ2-2, with TRBD1 as a possible D gene (5 bases). V lost 2 bases to trimming and J lost 0 bases, with 7 bases between them. This CDR3 region has 15 residues. The germline gives CDR1 SNHLY, CDR2 FYNNEI.

This clonotype is medium-sized. The chain carries TRBV27 and TRBJ2-7, with D perhaps TRBD2 (5 bases). There are 14 residues in the CDR3. V dropped 2 bases and J dropped 3 bases, with 11 bases sitting between them. Germline V gives CDR1 MNHEY, CDR2 SMNVEV (reference sequence). The CDR3 is CASSLGPGNYEQYF. The CDR3 DNA reads TGTGCCAGCAGTTTAGGACCGGGGAACTACGAGCAGTACTTC.

This clonotype has only a few counts. The chain has TRBV6-1 and TRBJ2-3, with 9 bases that match TRBD1. This CDR3 region has 16 residues. Germline CDR1 reads MNHNS; CDR2 reads SASEGT. Losses at the gene ends were 6 bases for V and 5 bases for J; bases not matched to a gene: 12. In DNA form, the CDR3 reads TGTGCCAGCAGCTACGGCCGAGGACAGGGGATAGATACGCAGTATTTT. This encodes CASSYGRGQGIDTQYF.

This clonotype was detected only a few times. The rearrangement uses TRBV7-9 and TRBJ2-7, with 8 bases that match TRBD2. The CDR3 is 15 residues long. V shed 5 bases, J shed 4 bases, and the junction held 10 bases outside the gene matches. The germline CDR1 and CDR2 sequences are SEHNR and FQNEAQ (reference sequence). DNA of the CDR3: TGTGCCAGCAGCCAAGACCGGGGGGGCTTTTACGAGCAGTACTTC. Protein sequence: CASSQDRGGFYEQYF.

This clonotype was counted between two and nine times. V gene TRBV5-5 combines with J gene TRBJ2-5, with TRBD2 matching over 8 bases. Per the germline V gene, CDR1 is SGHKS and CDR2 is YYEKEE (reference sequence). With V trimmed by 1 base and J by 0 bases, 2 bases remained unmatched. The CDR3 is 15 residues long. The CDR3 region has the DNA TGTGCCAGCAGCTTGTTAGCGGGGTACCAAGAGACCCAGTACTTC. Translated, it gives CASSLLAGYQETQYF.

This clonotype showed up many times. The genes are TRBV21-1 and TRBJ1-1; the table names TRBD1, a call not compared with the DNA. TRBV21-1 is a recognized pseudogene. The CDR3 has 15 amino acids. In nucleotides, the CDR3 is TGTGCCAGCAGCAAACGGACAGACATGAACACTGAAGCTTTCTTT. Its translation is CASSKRTDMNTEAFF.

There are many counts of this clonotype. In DNA, the CDR3 is TGCAGTGCTAGAGACCCCTCAGTTCCGCGTCGAGGCAATCAGCCCCAGCATTTT. Its protein product is CSARDPSVPRRGNQPQHF. The chain couples TRBV20-1 to TRBJ1-5; no firm D call. The CDR3 covers 18 residues. Germline CDR1 is DFQATT and CDR2 is SNEGSKA (reference sequence). V was cut by 0 bases and J by 2 bases, with 20 bases left in between.

There are many counts of this clonotype. The chain is built from TRBV7-9 and TRBJ2-7, with D perhaps TRBD1 (5 bases). V gave up 1 base and J gave up 3 bases, with 10 bases separating them. Germline values: CDR1 SEHNR, CDR2 FQNEAQ (reference sequence). This CDR3 has 14 amino acids. The CDR3 sequence: CASSLGGRGYEQYF. As DNA, the CDR3 is TGTGCCAGCAGCTTAGGCGGTAGGGGCTACGAGCAGTACTTC.

This chain links TRBV28 with TRBJ2-2; 8 positions agree with TRBD2. Germline assignment: CDR1 MDHEN and CDR2 SYDVKM. CDR3 length: 17 residues. Unmatched junction bases numbered 11, after V lost 4 bases and J lost 4 bases. CDR3 in DNA: TGTGCCAGCAGTTCCCCCCACCAGCGGGGGAGCACCGGGGAGCTGTTTTTT. It codes for CASSSPHQRGSTGELFF.

In its sample, this clonotype was seen a few times. The chain is built from TRBV11-2 and TRBJ2-1, with 9 bases fitting TRBD2. Germline V lookup: CDR1 SGHAT, CDR2 FQNNGV. After removal of 5 bases from V and 4 bases from J, the junction contained 9 bases not matched to a gene. The CDR3 is 16 residues long. CDR3 DNA sequence: TGTGCCAGCAGCAGAACCGGGACTAGCCTTTACAATGAGCAGTTCTTC. This gives the protein CASSRTGTSLYNEQFF.

Many counts were recorded for this clonotype. The rearrangement uses TRBV7-6 and TRBJ2-1, with TRBD2 identical over 10 bases. CDR3 length: 13 residues. In germline, CDR1 is SGHVS, CDR2 FNYEAQ. After removal of 10 bases from V and 3 bases from J, the junction contained 3 bases not matched to a gene. CDR3 amino acids: CAIERGGYNEQFF. CDR3 nucleotides: TGTGCCATCGAGCGGGGGGGCTACAATGAGCAGTTCTTC.